This note documents a single T cell receptor beta chain sequence. Its specificity is unknown. Compared with germline, one end of the junction differs, possibly owing to a read error. Patients having uncontrolled infection, another autoimmune disease, pregnancy or lactation were not included. There were TCR beta CDR3 regions amplified from RNA transcripts. An initial round of RT-PCR targeting the TCR CDR3 relied on the HTBI primer set. MiXCR was run by TCRdb on the multiplex PCR reads, yielding one entry per CDR3 protein. This table holds a few hundred thousand distinct CDR3 sequences, around 42% found once. From germline, CDR1 is SGHRS and CDR2 YFSETQ. CDR3 length: 16 amino acids. This record comes from a study of T cells in Graves' hyperthyroidism and ophthalmopathy. Broader study findings: Most thyroid-expanded clonotypes above 0.001 were also found in blood. Using 13 V-J features, a model discriminated ophthalmopathy from stable hyperthyroidism.

The sequence was collected from a woman between 18 and 29 years old with Graves' hyperthyroidism. The sequencing input was peripheral blood or thyroid tissue (not recorded which). V usage is TRBV5-1 and J usage is TRBJ1-1; tentatively, D is TRBD1 (6 bases). The CDR3 is CANSLIGGVANTEAFF. The DNA for the CDR3 is TGCGCCAACAGCCTTATAGGGGGGGTTGCGAACACTGAAGCTTTCTTT.